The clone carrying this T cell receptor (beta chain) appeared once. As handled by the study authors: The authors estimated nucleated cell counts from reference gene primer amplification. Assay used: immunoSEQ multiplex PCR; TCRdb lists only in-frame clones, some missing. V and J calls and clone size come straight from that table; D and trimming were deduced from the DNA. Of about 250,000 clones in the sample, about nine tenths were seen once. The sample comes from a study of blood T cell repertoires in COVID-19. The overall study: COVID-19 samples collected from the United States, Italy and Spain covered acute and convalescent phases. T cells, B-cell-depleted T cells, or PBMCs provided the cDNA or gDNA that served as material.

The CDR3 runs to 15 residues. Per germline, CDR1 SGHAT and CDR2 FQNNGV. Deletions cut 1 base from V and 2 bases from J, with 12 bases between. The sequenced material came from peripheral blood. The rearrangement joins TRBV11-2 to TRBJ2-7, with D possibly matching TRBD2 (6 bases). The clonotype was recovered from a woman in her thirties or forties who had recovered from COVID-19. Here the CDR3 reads CASSLGVGGTYEQYF. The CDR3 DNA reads TGTGCCAGCAGCTTAGGAGTCGGCGGGACCTACGAGCAGTACTTC.